The 18 T cell receptor beta chains below come from one sample, sequenced in a study of sequential checkpoint blockade in melanoma. Assay used: immunoSEQ multiplex PCR; TCRdb lists only in-frame clones, some missing. The top ten hold 7.5% to 8.5% of the sample, which has about 3,200 clones, roughly a fifth seen once. Stated treatment: randomized to nivolumab then ipilimumab (arm A) or the reverse (arm B). The specimen comprised tumor tissue (inferred from file names), sampled from a patient given nivolumab and ipilimumab in sequence. These TCRs come from a human donor with melanoma.

V gene TRBV30 combines with J gene TRBJ1-2; D is unclear. V was shortened by 3 bases and J by 2 bases, with 13 bases between the two germline ends. This CDR3 contains 14 residues. Germline-derived CDR1 and CDR2 are GTSNPN and SVGIG (reference sequence). CDR3: CAWRGSRGNYGYTF. The DNA for the CDR3 is TGTGCCTGGAGGGGGTCACGAGGGAACTATGGCTACACCTTC.

The chain employs TRBV14 and TRBJ2-5; D is perhaps TRBD2 (7 bases). The CDR3 loop spans 16 amino acids. Germline V CDR1 and CDR2: SGHDN, FVKESK. Trimming shortened V by 0 bases and J by 1 base, and 12 bases separated the two germline ends. CDR3 nucleotide sequence: TGTGCCAGCAGCCAAGAGCGGGGGACATTCCAAGAGACCCAGTACTTC. This encodes CASSQERGTFQETQYF.

In its sample, this clone ranks as medium-sized. The V gene is TRBV11-3, the J gene TRBJ1-4, with D unclear. This CDR3 region has 14 residues. Deletions cut 4 bases from V and 6 bases from J, with 12 bases between. Germline CDR1 and CDR2: SGHNT and YENEEA. CDR3 nucleotide sequence: TGTGCCAGCAGCTCTGGGCAGTCCTATGAAAAACTGTTTTTT. Amino acids: CASSSGQSYEKLFF.

This clone was observed a few times. The chain couples TRBV6-8 to TRBJ1-4; possible D gene TRBD1, 6 bases. The V end lost 5 bases, the J end lost 4 bases, and 20 bases lay between the germline ends. Germline lookup yields CDR1 MNHGY and CDR2 SAAAGT. The CDR3 has 17 residues. The CDR3: CASSPILAGVGNEKLFF. CDR3 sequence (DNA): TGTGCCAGCAGTCCGATCCTGGCAGGGGTGGGTAATGAAAAACTGTTTTTT.

This clone is labeled medium-sized. The chain links TRBV12-5 to TRBJ2-2; 8 bases match TRBD2. The CDR3 runs to 15 residues. Germline V gene lookup returns CDR1 LGHNT and CDR2 FRNRAP. This CDR3 reads CAAREGATNTGELFF. For the CDR3, the DNA is TGTGCAGCCCGGGAGGGAGCTACGAACACCGGGGAGCTGTTTTTT.

This chain connects TRBV6-8 to TRBJ1-1; D is perhaps TRBD1 (6 bases). Germline V gene data show CDR1 as MNHGY and CDR2 as SAAAGT. V was cut by 6 bases and J by 1 base, with 12 bases left in between. The length of the CDR3 is 14 residues. This chain's CDR3 is CASRFGGENTEAFF. The CDR3 coding sequence is TGTGCCAGCAGATTCGGGGGCGAGAACACTGAAGCTTTCTTT.

This clone was seen only a few times. Germline is not matched at one junction end, which may reflect a read error. This chain links TRBV4-1 with TRBJ2-7; D uncertain. The CDR3 runs to 14 residues. Germline loops: CDR1 MGHRA, CDR2 YSYEKL. CDR3 protein: CASSQSRVSDEQYF. CDR3 nucleotide sequence: TGCGCCAGCAGCCAGTCTCGGGTCTCCGACGAGCAGTACTTC.

This clone was recorded a few times. V is TRBV6-8 and J is TRBJ1-5, with D possibly TRBD1 on 5 matching bases. The CDR3 contains 13 residues. V was clipped by 5 bases and J by 4 bases, with 9 bases between them. Germline CDR1 MNHGY, CDR2 SAAAGT. CDR3 residues: CASSRDVNQPQHF. In nucleotides, the CDR3 is TGTGCCAGCAGTCGGGACGTGAATCAGCCCCAGCATTTT.

This clone was seen only a few times. The chain is built from TRBV4-1 and TRBJ2-1; 8 nucleotides agree with TRBD2. V was pared by 2 bases and J by 9 bases, with 6 bases of the junction left unmatched. The CDR3 extends over 14 amino acids. Germline V gene lookup returns CDR1 MGHRA and CDR2 YSYEKL. The CDR3 DNA follows: TGCGCCAGCAGCCAAAAGCGGGGGTTTATTGAGCAGTTCTTC. Translation: CASSQKRGFIEQFF.

There are many counts of this clone. The chain has TRBV11-3 and TRBJ1-2; 12 bases line up with TRBD1. This CDR3 is 15 amino acids long. The J segment lost 5 bases and the V segment lost 6 bases, leaving 7 bases of the junction unmatched. Germline loops: CDR1 SGHNT, CDR2 YENEEA. CDR3 loop: CASRPGTGGAYGYTF. CDR3 nucleotide sequence: TGTGCCAGCAGACCCGGGACAGGGGGCGCATATGGCTACACCTTC. Complete variable domain (other parts from reference TRBV11-3 and TRBJ1-2): EAGVVQSPRYKIIEKKQPVAFWCNPISGHNTLYWYLQNLGQGPELLIRYENEEAVDDSQLPKDRFSAERLKGVDSTLKIQPAELGDSAVYLCASRPGTGGAYGYTFGSGTRLTVV.

This clone turned up a few times. V and J are TRBV6-8 and TRBJ2-3; 8 bases are shared with TRBD1. Germline V lookup: CDR1 MNHGY, CDR2 SAAAGT. With 11 bases clipped from V and 6 bases from J, the junction kept 10 bases outside the gene matches. The CDR3 length is 13 residues. This chain's CDR3 is CAGRQGAGDTQYF. Here the CDR3 DNA reads TGTGCCGGTAGGCAGGGGGCAGGGGATACGCAGTATTTT.

The chain has TRBV19 and TRBJ1-2, with 8 bases aligning to TRBD1. The junction had 7 bases not matched to a gene; V was cut back by 5 bases and J by 8 bases. Germline CDR1 is LNHDA and CDR2 is SQIVND (reference sequence). This CDR3 has 13 amino acids. The CDR3 coding sequence is TGTGCCAGTAGTCTCGGACAGGGCGACGGCTACACCTTC. Protein sequence: CASSLGQGDGYTF.

The chain recombines TRBV14 with TRBJ2-3, with a possible D match to TRBD1 (6 bases). Germline CDR1 SGHDN, CDR2 FVKESK. The V end was cut by 6 bases, the J end by 3 bases, with 10 bases between. The CDR3 length is 13 residues. The CDR3 bases are TGTGCCAGCAGTAACAGGGTAACAGATACGCAGTATTTT. Amino acids: CASSNRVTDTQYF. The variable domain in full, completed from reference TRBV14 and TRBJ2-3, reads EAGVTQFPSHSVIEKGQTVTLRCDPISGHDNLYWYRRVMGKEIKFLLHFVKESKQDESGMPNNRFLAERTGGTYSTLKVQPAELEDSGVYFCASSNRVTDTQYFGPGTRLTVL.

V and J are TRBV30 and TRBJ1-5; tentatively, D is TRBD1 (6 bases). Germline V gene lookup returns CDR1 GTSNPN and CDR2 SVGIG (reference sequence). The V end lost 4 bases, the J end lost 6 bases, and 16 bases lay between the germline ends. This CDR3 is built from 14 residues. The CDR3 coding sequence is TGTGCCTGGACTGTCGGGGGCGCGGGTCAGCCCCAGCATTTT. As protein: CAWTVGGAGQPQHF.

Only a few counts were recorded for this clone. The rearrangement joins TRBV15 to TRBJ2-7; D could derive from TRBD1 or TRBD2 (5 bases each). Trimming removed 1 base at V and 6 bases at J, with 13 bases between. CDR3 length: 14 amino acids. CDR1 is LNHNV, CDR2 YYDKDF, per germline (reference sequence). CDR3 bases: TGTGCCACCAGCAGAGTCCAGGGAGTAAGCGAGCAGTACTTC. It specifies CATSRVQGVSEQYF. The complete variable domain, with remaining parts taken from reference TRBV15 and TRBJ2-7, reads DAMVIQNPRYQVTQFGKPVTLSCSQTLNHNVMYWYQQKSSQAPKLLFHYYDKDFNNEADTPDNFQSRRPNTSFCFLDIRSPGLGDTAMYLCATSRVQGVSEQYFGPGTRLTVT.

This clone occurred a few times. The chain recombines TRBV30 with TRBJ2-7; 9 bases align to TRBD2. The V gene's germline CDR1 is GTSNPN and CDR2 SVGIG (reference sequence). Trimming took 3 bases from V and 3 from J; bases not matched to a gene: 3. CDR3 length equals 13 residues. The chain's CDR3 is CAWSLSGGYEQYF. In DNA, the CDR3 is TGTGCCTGGAGCCTTAGCGGGGGCTACGAGCAGTACTTC.

There are a few counts of this clone. The rearrangement joins TRBV11-3 to TRBJ2-4; D is undetermined. CDR1 SGHNT and CDR2 YENEEA come from the germline V gene. Trimming took 5 bases from V and 3 from J, leaving 14 bases between them. This CDR3 comprises 15 residues. The CDR3 region is CASSPPSINKNIQYF. The CDR3 nucleotides are TGTGCCAGCAGCCCCCCGTCGATCAACAAAAACATTCAGTACTTC.

By share of the sample, this clone is medium-sized (0.01 to 0.1%). V gene TRBV11-3 combines with J gene TRBJ2-3, with 9 bases matching TRBD1. Germline CDR1 and CDR2: SGHNT and YENEEA. Trimming took 3 bases from V and 3 from J; bases not matched to a gene: 7. The CDR3 consists of 16 residues. The CDR3 bases are TGTGCCAGCAGCTTCGGGACAGGGCAGCGTACAGATACGCAGTATTTT. Residues: CASSFGTGQRTDTQYF.